These T cell receptor beta chains were read from a single sample in a study of cytomegalovirus exposure and HLA in healthy donors. Libraries were prepared by immunoSEQ multiplex PCR; TCRdb keeps only in-frame clonotypes and omits some of them. The sample has 110,000 to 150,000 clones; 9.7% are singletons. Sample: PBMCs. These TCRs come from a middle-aged man in good health and CMV-seronegative. Both conserved end residues are trimmed from each CDR3.

j_gene | v_gene | CDR3aa
TRBJ1-5 | TRBV5-8 | ASSLGQKINQPQH
TRBJ1-2 | TRBV7-9 | ASSSGTGSNYGYT
TRBJ1-5 | TRBV7-3 | ASSLTGGSNQPQH
TRBJ1-3 | TRBV29-1 | SVELQGENTIY
TRBJ1-2 | TRBV5-6 | ASSPPGPNYGYT
TRBJ2-1 | TRBV19 | ASSIQGRSEQF
TRBJ2-6 | TRBV30 | AWIGDRGWSGANVLT
TRBJ2-2 | TRBV15 | ATSRQTGPTGELF
TRBJ2-7 | TRBV6-1 | ASSDRAFGSRY
TRBJ2-7 | TRBV10-3 | AISGDSYEQY
TRBJ2-7 | TRBV19 | ASTAIRGDDSYEQY
TRBJ1-5 | TRBV2 | ASSEDYRDNNQPQH
TRBJ1-3 | TRBV5-1 | ASSLDPSTGNTIY
TRBJ2-5 | TRBV5-1 | ASSTGTGGSQETQY
TRBJ2-1 | TRBV5-1 | ASSYSTSGVGFDEQF
TRBJ2-7 | TRBV4-1 | ASSQDSGAGREQY
TRBJ2-3 | TRBV5-1 | ASSLAEKLAGSTDTQY
TRBJ2-7 | TRBV12-5 | ASGLEDRASSYEQY
TRBJ1-1 | TRBV11-3 | ASSIPGGITNTEAF
TRBJ2-7 | TRBV7-7 | ASSPLGGSYEQY
TRBJ1-4 | TRBV7-9 | ASSPAGRANEKLF
TRBJ2-2 | TRBV28 | ASRQARGGSELF
TRBJ2-1 | TRBV7-6 | ASSSSGGAGSYNEQF
TRBJ2-1 | TRBV14 | ASSHPGTSGLHEQF
TRBJ1-2 | TRBV29-1 | SALGQGLGYT
TRBJ2-3 | TRBV9 | ASSADLAGSTDTQY
TRBJ2-7 | TRBV6-1 | ASRTGGLYEQY
TRBJ1-5 | TRBV5-8 | ASSFWTGRQPQH
TRBJ1-2 | TRBV4-2 | ASSPTRQAIYGYT
TRBJ1-4 | TRBV19 | ASSTLGGATNEKLF
TRBJ2-5 | TRBV19 | ASSIIQGQETQY
TRBJ2-2 | TRBV7-2 | ASSLDYPGAGELF
TRBJ2-3 | TRBV10-2 | ASSGVDRDTQY
TRBJ2-5 | TRBV7-7 | ASSSGLRETQY
TRBJ2-7 | TRBV29-1 | SVAFGRSYEQY
TRBJ2-1 | TRBV12-5 | ASGYTGRFNNEQF
TRBJ2-3 | TRBV29-1 | SVPLLAGGVYTQY
TRBJ2-1 | TRBV10-3 | ASSDGTGGMNEQF
TRBJ2-6 | TRBV18 | ASSATPAITNSGANVLT
TRBJ2-7 | TRBV7-6 | ASSTSGRNSYEQY
TRBJ2-1 | TRBV29-1 | SAAKGQGARVPYNEQF